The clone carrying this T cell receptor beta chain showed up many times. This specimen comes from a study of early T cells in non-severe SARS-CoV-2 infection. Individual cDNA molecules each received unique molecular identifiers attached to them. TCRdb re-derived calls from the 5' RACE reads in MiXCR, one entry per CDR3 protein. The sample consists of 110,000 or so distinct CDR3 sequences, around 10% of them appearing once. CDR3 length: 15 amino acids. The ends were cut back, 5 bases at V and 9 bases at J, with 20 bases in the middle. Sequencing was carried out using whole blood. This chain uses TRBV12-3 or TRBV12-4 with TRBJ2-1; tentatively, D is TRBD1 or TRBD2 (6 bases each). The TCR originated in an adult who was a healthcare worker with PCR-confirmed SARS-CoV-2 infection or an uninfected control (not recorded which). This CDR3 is CASSLGGSMGGEQFF. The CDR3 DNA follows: TGTGCCAGCAGTCTAGGGGGTTCGATGGGGGGTGAGCAGTTCTTC.